The 29 T cell receptor beta chains in this list originate from one sample, sequenced in a study of OX40 agonist ivuxolimab in advanced cancers. The library was prepared using the immunoSEQ multiplex PCR assay. TCRdb obtained this table from immuneACCESS and retained in-frame rearrangements with V and J assigned. These tables miss some clones; where compared with another copy, unresolved V genes account for less than half of the shortfall, and the remainder is unexplained. This sample is represented by roughly 25,000 clones; approximately 89% of them were singletons. The ten top clones hold 9.5% to 10% of the sample. The sample consisted of CD4+ or CD8+ T cells sorted from blood, taken in a trial of the OX40 agonist ivuxolimab. The source of these receptors is an adult with an advanced solid tumor such as melanoma, head and neck, liver or kidney cancer.

The chain has TRBV10-3 and TRBJ2-3; D perhaps matches TRBD2 (5 bases). Germline loops: CDR1 ENHRY, CDR2 SYGVKD. The germline V and J ends were trimmed by 8 bases and 4 bases, with 10 bases remaining between them. The CDR3 spans 12 residues. The CDR3 spells CAIGQRPDTQYF. Here the CDR3 DNA reads TGTGCCATCGGGCAGCGGCCAGATACGCAGTATTTT.

The chain combines TRBV6-1 with TRBJ2-7, with TRBD2 identical over 10 bases. Trimming cost V 3 bases and J 1 base; bases outside gene matches: 6. CDR3 size: 16 residues. Germline V CDR1 and CDR2: MNHNS, SASEGT. The CDR3 region has the DNA TGTGCCAGCAGTGATATAAGGACTAGCGGATCCTACGAGCAGTACTTC. Translating gives CASSDIRTSGSYEQYF.

The CDR3 is CASSPASRGEDTEAFF. The CDR3 DNA reads as TGTGCCAGCAGCCCAGCATCGAGGGGAGAGGACACTGAAGCTTTCTTT. The V call is TRBV5-6, the J call TRBJ1-1; tentative D call: TRBD1 (5 bases). The V end was cut by 4 bases, the J end by 3 bases, with 19 bases between. This CDR3 has 16 residues. Germline CDR1 and CDR2: SGHDT and YYEEEE.

In DNA form, the CDR3 reads TGCAGCGCTCAGTCTAGCGACCAAGAGACCCAGTACTTC. Translating it yields CSAQSSDQETQYF. This chain joins TRBV29-1 and TRBJ2-5; tentatively, D is TRBD2 (6 bases). The germline CDR1 and CDR2 sequences are SQVTM and ANQGSEA. The CDR3 is made up of 13 amino acids. Trimming shortened V by 7 bases and J by 0 bases, and 12 bases separated the two germline ends. The full variable domain, completed using reference TRBV29-1 and TRBJ2-5, is SAVISQKPSRDICQRGTSLTIQCQVDSQVTMMFWYRQQPGQSLTLIATANQGSEATYESGFVIDKFPISRPNLTFSTLTVSNMSPEDSSIYLCSAQSSDQETQYFGPGTRLLVL.

The gene calls are TRBV25-1 and TRBJ2-3, with 8 bases lining up with TRBD1. This CDR3 is built from 16 residues. CDR1 is MGHDK and CDR2 is SYGVNS in the germline V gene. J gave up 3 bases and V 2 bases, and 7 bases lay outside the gene matches. The chain's CDR3 is CASSERQGARTDTQYF. For the CDR3, the DNA is TGTGCCAGCAGTGAACGCCAGGGGGCGCGAACAGATACGCAGTATTTT.

The chain combines TRBV7-3 with TRBJ2-3; a possible D gene is TRBD2 (5 bases). This CDR3 has 15 amino acids. Trimming stripped 0 bases from V and 3 bases from J, with 10 bases between. Germline-derived CDR1 and CDR2 are SGHTA and FQGTGA. In nucleotides, the CDR3 is TGTGCCAGCAGCTTAACGTTCCTAGCAACAGATACGCAGTATTTT. It translates to CASSLTFLATDTQYF.

The V call is TRBV7-6, the J call TRBJ1-2; D may be TRBD1 (6 bases). Germline V gives CDR1 SGHVS, CDR2 FNYEAQ. V was trimmed by 7 bases and J by 8 bases, leaving 26 bases between them. The CDR3 has 16 amino acids. The CDR3 sequence: CASTPGGTRDQGGYTF. CDR3 in DNA: TGTGCCAGCACGCCGGGTGGGACCAGGGATCAGGGGGGCTACACCTTC.

The V gene is TRBV6-1, the J gene TRBJ1-1, with no clear D. This CDR3 region has 13 residues. V lost 8 bases to trimming and J lost 1 base, with 11 bases between them. The V gene's germline CDR1 is MNHNS and CDR2 SASEGT. The DNA of the CDR3 is TGTGCCAGCCCCAACAGCCAGAACACTGAAGCTTTCTTT. Its protein is CASPNSQNTEAFF.

The chain combines TRBV4-3 with TRBJ1-6; D is undetermined. The CDR3 length is 13 residues. Per the germline V gene, CDR1 is LGHNA and CDR2 is YSLEER. The V end lost 1 base, the J end lost 10 bases, and 8 bases lay between the germline ends. The CDR3 loop reads CASSQARGSPLHF. For the CDR3, the DNA is TGCGCCAGCAGCCAAGCACGGGGATCACCCCTCCACTTT.

V usage is TRBV5-1 and J usage is TRBJ2-7, with 10 bases fitting TRBD1. The CDR3 loop spans 14 amino acids. Germline lookup yields CDR1 SGHRS and CDR2 YFSETQ. V was pared by 4 bases and J by 4 bases, with 5 bases of the junction left unmatched. The CDR3 protein is CASSVPGQGYEQYF. The CDR3, as DNA: TGCGCCAGCAGCGTCCCGGGACAGGGGTACGAGCAGTACTTC.

The chain employs TRBV28 and TRBJ2-3, with TRBD2 matching over 10 bases. V shed 6 bases and J 8 bases; nucleotides not matched to a gene: 11. In germline, CDR1 is MDHEN, CDR2 SYDVKM. CDR3 length equals 15 residues. This chain's CDR3 is CASRTPSGSSGTQYF. The DNA of the CDR3 is TGTGCCAGCAGGACCCCTAGCGGGAGTAGTGGTACGCAGTATTTT.

This chain joins TRBV11-2 and TRBJ2-5; 12 nucleotides match TRBD1. J gave up 5 bases and V 5 bases, and 12 bases lay outside the gene matches. The length of the CDR3 is 17 residues. Germline lookup yields CDR1 SGHAT and CDR2 FQNNGV. CDR3 nucleotides: TGTGCCAGCAGCCGGGGACAGGGGGCGGATTCGGTTGAGACCCAGTACTTC. It is translated as CASSRGQGADSVETQYF.

The chain recombines TRBV27 with TRBJ1-2; D remains unclear. Germline CDR1 MNHEY, CDR2 SMNVEV (reference sequence). The CDR3 totals 13 residues. Trimming cost V 2 bases and J 6 bases, with 10 bases left between them. The CDR3: CASSLAAWDGYTF. The DNA of the CDR3 is TGTGCCAGCAGTTTAGCAGCCTGGGATGGCTACACCTTC.

This chain connects TRBV7-8 to TRBJ2-1, with TRBD2 matching 7 bases. This CDR3 contains 19 residues. V shed 1 base, J shed 0 bases, and the junction held 12 bases outside the gene matches. The germline V gene encodes CDR1 SGHVS and CDR2 FQNEAQ. As DNA, the CDR3 is TGTGCCAGCAGCTTAGTGGCTAGCGGAGGATACAGCTCCTACAATGAGCAGTTCTTC. Its translation is CASSLVASGGYSSYNEQFF.

J is TRBJ2-5 and V is TRBV5-4, with D possibly matching TRBD2 (5 bases). Germline lookup yields CDR1 SGHNT and CDR2 YYREEE (reference sequence). CDR3 length: 14 residues. Trimming cost V 1 base and J 3 bases, with 10 bases left between them. The CDR3 here is CASSLKAREETQYF. In DNA form, the CDR3 reads TGTGCCAGCAGCTTGAAGGCGCGGGAAGAGACCCAGTACTTC. Supplemented by reference TRBV5-4 and TRBJ2-5, the full variable domain reads ETGVTQSPTHLIKTRGQQVTLRCSSQSGHNTVSWYQQALGQGPQFIFQYYREEENGRGNFPPRFSGLQFPNYSSELNVNALELDDSALYLCASSLKAREETQYFGPGTRLLVL.

The chain combines TRBV11-1 with TRBJ1-1; maybe TRBD1 (5 bases). Germline V gene lookup returns CDR1 SGHAT and CDR2 FQDESV (reference sequence). The CDR3 is 13 residues long. Trimming stripped 1 base from V and 4 bases from J, with 7 bases between. CDR3 residues: CASSLVGATEAFF. CDR3 in DNA: TGTGCCAGCAGCTTAGTAGGGGCCACTGAAGCTTTCTTT.

The chain recombines TRBV18 with TRBJ2-1, with D hard to call. CDR3 length: 13 residues. V lost 3 bases and J 7 bases, leaving 10 bases between the germline ends. Germline V lookup: CDR1 KGHSH, CDR2 LQKENI. CDR3 DNA: TGTGCCAGCTCACCTGCGGTCTCAAATGAGCAGTTCTTC. This encodes CASSPAVSNEQFF.

The V and J genes are TRBV10-3 and TRBJ1-3, with a weak D call TRBD1 (5 bases). The CDR3 contains 16 residues. Germline CDR1 and CDR2: ENHRY and SYGVKD. V dropped 7 bases and J dropped 11 bases, with 27 bases sitting between them. The CDR3 is CAITDGTGNIGFPIYF. CDR3 DNA sequence: TGTGCCATCACCGACGGGACCGGCAATATCGGTTTCCCCATATATTTT.

The V and J genes are TRBV9 and TRBJ1-4; D unclear. The germline V gene encodes CDR1 SGDLS and CDR2 YYNGEE. This CDR3 has 14 residues. V lost 4 bases and J lost 3, with 10 bases in between. CDR3 sequence (DNA): TGTGCCAGCAGCTTCGGAAGGGCTAATGAAAAACTGTTTTTT. Translating gives CASSFGRANEKLFF.

This clone was counted once. V usage is TRBV28 and J usage is TRBJ1-1; no definite D call. Germline values: CDR1 MDHEN, CDR2 SYDVKM. The CDR3 runs 13 residues. Between the trimmed V and J ends, which lost 6 bases and 0 bases, there was a span of 8 bases. The CDR3 spells CASRTPVNTEAFF. CDR3 bases: TGTGCCAGCAGAACCCCTGTGAACACTGAAGCTTTCTTT.

The chain has TRBV2 and TRBJ1-1, with a tentative D call TRBD1 (6 bases). Per germline, CDR1 SNHLY and CDR2 FYNNEI. The CDR3 is 13 residues long. V dropped 6 bases and J dropped 7 bases, with 15 bases sitting between them. The CDR3 DNA follows: TGTGCCAGCAGCGAACCCGGGACACATGAAGCTTTCTTT. Protein: CASSEPGTHEAFF.

The chain joins TRBV7-9 to TRBJ2-5; possibly TRBD2 for D (5 bases). The DNA end lines up better with TRBJ2-7; the J call may be wrong. The CDR3 sequence is 13 residues long. Germline V gene lookup returns CDR1 SEHNR and CDR2 FQNEAQ (reference sequence). CDR3 coding DNA: TGTGCCAGCAGCTTACCGGGGACCTACGAGCAGTACTTC. This sequence encodes CASSLPGTYEQYF.

This chain connects TRBV11-1 to TRBJ1-1; D remains ambiguous. The CDR3 consists of 12 residues. In germline, CDR1 is SGHAT, CDR2 FQDESV (reference sequence). V gave up 5 bases and J gave up 1 base, with 5 bases separating them. In DNA form, the CDR3 reads TGTGCCAGCAGCCCAGAGAACACTGAAGCTTTCTTT. It encodes CASSPENTEAFF.

This chain uses TRBV27 with TRBJ2-3, with 15 bases fitting TRBD2. V lost 5 bases and J lost 6; bases outside the gene matches: 12. Germline CDR1 MNHEY, CDR2 SMNVEV (reference sequence). The CDR3 runs 18 residues. In nucleotides, the CDR3 is TGTGCCAGCAGTCTAGGGCGGACTAGCGGGAGGGGGGCGGATACGCAGTATTTT. Its translation: CASSLGRTSGRGADTQYF.

The chain recombines TRBV19 with TRBJ1-5; D unresolved. Germline V lookup: CDR1 LNHDA, CDR2 SQIVND (reference sequence). Trimming cost V 6 bases and J 0 bases, with 3 bases left between them. This CDR3 spans 12 amino acids. CDR3 in amino acids: CASRSSNQPQHF. CDR3 DNA sequence: TGTGCCAGTAGGAGTAGCAATCAGCCCCAGCATTTT. Complete variable domain (other parts from reference TRBV19 and TRBJ1-5): DGGITQSPKYLFRKEGQNVTLSCEQNLNHDAMYWYRQDPGQGLRLIYYSQIVNDFQKGDIAEGYSVSREKKESFPLTVTSAQKNPTAFYLCASRSSNQPQHFGDGTRLSIL.

The J gene is TRBJ1-5, the V gene TRBV6-1; the match to TRBD1 covers 7 bases. V lost 11 bases, J lost 5 bases, and 6 bases stayed unmatched. This CDR3 has 12 amino acids. Germline lookup yields CDR1 MNHNS and CDR2 SASEGT. The CDR3 protein is CAPGGWHQPQHF. The CDR3 DNA follows: TGTGCCCCAGGGGGATGGCATCAGCCCCAGCATTTT.

J is TRBJ1-5 and V is TRBV28; D unresolved. The V gene's germline CDR1 is MDHEN and CDR2 SYDVKM. The V gene lost 4 bases and the J gene lost 6 bases, with 13 bases spanning the gap. This CDR3 is built from 14 residues. The CDR3 sequence is CASSSPTRFQPQHF. The CDR3 nucleotides read TGTGCCAGCAGTTCACCGACCCGTTTTCAGCCCCAGCATTTT.

The chain employs TRBV7-9 and TRBJ1-2; D is uncertain. CDR1 SEHNR and CDR2 FQNEAQ come from the germline V gene (reference sequence). This CDR3 is 13 amino acids long. Trimming took off 10 bases at V and 5 bases at J, with 17 bases between the two ends. Written as DNA, the CDR3 is TGTGCCAATGCGGCGTCCGAGGAATATGGCTACACCTTC. The encoded protein is CANAASEEYGYTF.

The chain is built from TRBV4-2 and TRBJ1-1, with D unclear. The CDR3 consists of 14 residues. CDR1 and CDR2 from the germline V gene are LGHNA and YNFKEQ. Trimming left V 0 bases short and J 7 bases short, with 12 bases between. The CDR3 reads CASSQDARQDEAFF. CDR3 nucleotide sequence: TGTGCCAGCAGCCAAGATGCACGGCAAGATGAAGCTTTCTTT.